The 7 T cell receptor beta chains in this list originate from one sample, sequenced in a study of shared clonotypes between healthy human individuals. Sequenced by immunoSEQ multiplex PCR; TCRdb stores in-frame clones only, minus some. The sample includes around 600,000 clones, approximately 97% of them seen just once. Sequencing was carried out using naive CD4+ T cells sorted from blood. Sample subset: CD45RA+ positively selected. Receptor source: a woman aged 30 to 39 in good health.

About this clone itself: Other nucleotide sequences in the sample specify the same CDR3. The CDR3 DNA reads as TGCGCCAGCAGCTTGGTCGCGGGAGGGGGTGAGACCCAGTACTTC. Encoded protein: CASSLVAGGGETQYF. The V call is TRBV5-1, the J call TRBJ2-5, with TRBD2 matching over 9 bases. Germline CDR1 reads SGHRS; CDR2 reads YFSETQ. The ends lost 0 bases at V and 5 bases at J; junction bases unmatched: 5. The CDR3 extends over 15 amino acids. Looking up the rest from reference TRBV5-1 and TRBJ2-5 gives the full variable domain: KAGVTQTPRYLIKTRGQQVTLSCSPISGHRSVSWYQQTPGQGLQFLFEYFSETQRNKGNFPGRFSGRQFSNSRSEMNVSTLELGDSALYLCASSLVAGGGETQYFGPGTRLLVL.

The J gene is TRBJ2-7, the V gene TRBV5-1; 9 nucleotides match TRBD1. Looked up from germline, CDR1 is SGHRS and CDR2 is YFSETQ. CDR3 length equals 16 residues. Losses at the gene ends were 4 bases for V and 5 bases for J; bases not matched to a gene: 13. CDR3 in amino acids: CASSRTGTGKSHEQYF. CDR3 sequence (DNA): TGCGCCAGCAGCCGAACCGGGACAGGGAAATCCCACGAGCAGTACTTC.

V is TRBV7-9 and J is TRBJ2-1; 7 nucleotides line up with TRBD2. This CDR3 has 16 residues. The V gene's germline CDR1 is SEHNR and CDR2 FQNEAQ (reference sequence). After removal of 1 base from V and 2 bases from J, the junction contained 5 bases not matched to a gene. The CDR3 region is CASSLGRLAAYNEQFF. The CDR3 nucleotides read TGTGCCAGCAGCTTAGGGAGGCTAGCGGCCTACAATGAGCAGTTCTTC.

This clone was observed a single time. V gene TRBV10-3 combines with J gene TRBJ1-1, with 10 bases that match TRBD1. Germline lookup yields CDR1 ENHRY and CDR2 SYGVKD. This CDR3 comprises 17 residues. Trimming removed 6 bases from V and 1 base from J; junction bases left unmatched: 11. The CDR3 DNA reads as TGTGCCATCAGGAACCCGGGACAGGGGACTAAGAACACTGAAGCTTTCTTT. It yields the protein CAIRNPGQGTKNTEAFF.

V is TRBV5-1 and J is TRBJ2-5; 10 bases align to TRBD2. With 3 bases clipped from V and 4 bases from J, the junction kept 6 bases outside the gene matches. Germline V gene lookup returns CDR1 SGHRS and CDR2 YFSETQ. This CDR3 has 15 amino acids. This CDR3 is CASSSLAGAAETQYF. The CDR3 DNA follows: TGCGCCAGCAGCTCCCTAGCGGGAGCGGCAGAGACCCAGTACTTC.

V is TRBV10-3 and J is TRBJ1-1; D is possibly TRBD1 (5 bases). Germline loops: CDR1 ENHRY, CDR2 SYGVKD. V lost 4 bases and J 3 bases, leaving 12 bases between the germline ends. The CDR3 has 14 residues. The CDR3 region has the DNA TGTGCCATCAGTGCGGGGGGGACGGACACTGAAGCTTTCTTT. Translation gives CAISAGGTDTEAFF.

The V gene is TRBV11-2, the J gene TRBJ2-1, with 8 bases identical to TRBD2. This CDR3 spans 16 amino acids. The germline gives CDR1 SGHAT, CDR2 FQNNGV. Germline trimming cut 5 bases from V and 9 bases from J; bases unmatched to any gene: 15. The DNA of the CDR3 is TGTGCCAGCAGCGTAGGGGAGGGAGCGGGAGTTATTGAGCAGTTCTTC. Translating it yields CASSVGEGAGVIEQFF.